What follows are 6 T cell receptor beta chains derived from one specimen sequenced in a study of CD8 T cells in ankylosing spondylitis. General study findings and limits: Apparently characteristic of ankylosing spondylitis blood was a TCR beta motif (about 8 highly homologous variants).

The antigens for these receptors are not known. TCRdb itself ran the 5' RACE reads through MiXCR, one entry per CDR3 protein. The table includes 450,000 to 550,000 distinct CDR3 sequences, about 5% detected once. The sequenced sample was blood, either unsorted or a sorted T cell fraction (not recorded which). Receptors were obtained from a male donor with ankylosing spondylitis.

This clonotype was counted at least ten times. V usage is TRBV28 and J usage is TRBJ1-2; TRBD1 might be the D (5 bases). This CDR3 has 15 residues. V gave up 2 bases and J gave up 2 bases, with 12 bases separating them. Germline assignment: CDR1 MDHEN and CDR2 SYDVKM. The CDR3: CASSLGLWGNYGYTF. Here the CDR3 DNA reads TGTGCCAGCAGTTTAGGCCTCTGGGGGAACTATGGCTACACCTTC.

This clonotype was counted at least ten times. V and J are TRBV12-3 or TRBV12-4 and TRBJ2-7, with TRBD2 as a possible D gene (5 bases). V shed 6 bases and J shed 3 bases, with 15 bases lying between them. CDR3 length: 14 residues. The CDR3, as DNA: TGTGCCAGCAGCCATGAGGGCGGCGTCTACGAGCAGTACTTC. As protein: CASSHEGGVYEQYF.

The rearrangement joins TRBV6-5 to TRBJ2-1, with TRBD1 matching 11 bases. Germline assignment: CDR1 MNHEY and CDR2 SVGAGI. Trimming at V came to 4 bases and at J to 9 bases, leaving 5 bases not matched to a gene. The CDR3 is 14 amino acids. As DNA, the CDR3 is TGTGCCAGCAGTTTGGACAGGGGGCTTGGTGAGCAGTTCTTC. Encoded protein: CASSLDRGLGEQFF.

This clonotype was observed a few times. The chain carries TRBV25-1 and TRBJ1-1; TRBD1 is a possible D gene (5 bases). CDR1 is MGHDK and CDR2 is SYGVNS in the germline V gene. V was clipped by 1 base and J by 10 bases, with 13 bases between them. The CDR3 is made up of 13 amino acids. CDR3 in amino acids: CASSEFGRGGAFF. CDR3 nucleotides: TGTGCCAGCAGTGAATTCGGGCGGGGGGGAGCTTTCTTT.

This clonotype occurred many times. The chain joins TRBV6-1 to TRBJ1-5; 10 bases line up with TRBD1. CDR1 is MNHNS and CDR2 is SASEGT in the germline V gene. V dropped 7 bases and J dropped 5; count of bases not matched to a gene: 5. CDR3 size: 14 residues. The CDR3 DNA follows: TGTGCCAGCAACCCGGGACAGGGGTATCAGCCCCAGCATTTT. Translated: CASNPGQGYQPQHF.

This clonotype was counted at least ten times. The chain links TRBV7-8 to TRBJ2-7; D possibly corresponds to TRBD2 (6 bases). Germline CDR1 is SGHVS and CDR2 is FQNEAQ. V dropped 3 bases and J dropped 7 bases, with 13 bases sitting between them. This CDR3 has 13 residues. The CDR3 DNA reads TGTGCCAGCAGCTTCCCGGGGGTGGGTGAGCAGTACTTC. Translation: CASSFPGVGEQYF.